Listed here are 3 T cell receptor beta chains from one sample, sequenced in a study of shared clonotypes between healthy human individuals (dated by TCRdb to 2018 to 2021). CD8 naive samples consisted of CD45RO-negative cells that were positively selected for CCR7, yielding a CD45RA+CCR7+ population without TemRA cells. The library was built by means of the immunoSEQ multiplex PCR assay. This is the immuneACCESS table as TCRdb keeps it, with only in-frame sequences that have V and J called. A part of the clones is gone; compared with another copy, unresolved V genes explain less than half, and the rest is unexplained. A total of roughly 1,800,000 clones appear in this sample, about 94% of them only once. 1.2% of the sample is in the top ten clones. Material for sequencing was naive CD8+ T cells sorted from blood. Read against the paper, the sample's cell subset or site label means: CD45RA+CCR7+. These receptors were taken from a man younger than 35 in good health.

The chain joins TRBV6-1 to TRBJ2-7; TRBD1 agrees at 7 bases. V dropped 4 bases and J dropped 6; count of bases not matched to a gene: 12. The CDR3 has 15 amino acids. Germline V lookup: CDR1 MNHNS, CDR2 SASEGT. The CDR3 bases are TGTGCCAGCAGTGTCCCCAGGGGGTCGATCGGCGAGCAGTACTTC. Its protein product is CASSVPRGSIGEQYF.

The chain has TRBV9 and TRBJ1-3; the D gene is possibly TRBD1 (5 bases). Germline assignment: CDR1 SGDLS and CDR2 YYNGEE. V shed 3 bases and J shed 2 bases, with 12 bases lying between them. This CDR3 has 15 residues. The CDR3 coding sequence is TGTGCCAGCAGCGACCACCCGGGGCCTGGAAACACCATATATTTT. This encodes CASSDHPGPGNTIYF.

The rearrangement links TRBV10-3 to TRBJ2-1, with D unresolved. The V gene's germline CDR1 is ENHRY and CDR2 SYGVKD. The CDR3 consists of 13 residues. Deletions cut 2 bases from V and 5 bases from J, with 7 bases between. The CDR3 sequence is CAISETEDNEQFF. For the CDR3, the DNA is TGTGCCATCAGTGAGACCGAAGACAATGAGCAGTTCTTC.